This entry lists 22 T cell receptor beta chains sequenced from one sample in a study of response to subunit inactivated influenza vaccine. Using its own MiXCR run on the RT-PCR reads, TCRdb lists one record per CDR3 protein. This table has around 480,000 distinct CDR3 sequences, approximately 15% appearing once. This material consisted of CD4+ T cells sorted from PBMCs, taken about 23 months after vaccination. The source is a man aged 50 to 69 who received an inactivated influenza vaccine.

This clonotype has a handful of counts. This chain joins TRBV4-1 and TRBJ1-5; D may be TRBD1 (5 bases). The CDR3 totals 16 residues. V shed 1 base and J shed 2 bases, with 12 bases lying between them. The germline CDR1 and CDR2 sequences are MGHRA and YSYEKL. CDR3 coding DNA: TGCGCCAGCAGCCAAGTGAGGGGAGGCCGCAATCAGCCCCAGCATTTT. It translates to CASSQVRGGRNQPQHF.

A few counts support this clonotype. V is TRBV2 and J is TRBJ1-3; D uncertain. Germline CDR1 is SNHLY and CDR2 is FYNNEI. CDR3 length equals 13 residues. Trimming took 3 bases from V and 1 from J, leaving 4 bases between them. The DNA for the CDR3 is TGTGCCAGCAGTGAGGGGTCTGGAAACACCATATATTTT. It encodes CASSEGSGNTIYF. Drawing the rest from reference TRBV2 and TRBJ1-3, the complete variable domain is EPEVTQTPSHQVTQMGQEVILRCVPISNHLYFYWYRQILGQKVEFLVSFYNNEISEKSEIFDDQFSVERPDGSNFTLKIRSTKLEDSAMYFCASSEGSGNTIYFGEGSWLTVV.

The chain has TRBV7-3 and TRBJ2-6, with a tentative D call TRBD1 (5 bases). Germline-derived CDR1 and CDR2 are SGHTA and FQGTGA. The CDR3 consists of 17 residues. Trimming took 5 bases from V and 2 from J, leaving 16 bases between them. CDR3 loop: CASSPIVGAAGANVLTF. The CDR3 bases are TGTGCCAGCAGCCCTATAGTAGGGGCTGCTGGGGCCAACGTCCTGACTTTC.

In this sample, this clonotype turned up a few times. This chain links TRBV12-3 or TRBV12-4 with TRBJ2-2; D call uncertain. Between the trimmed V and J ends, which lost 1 base and 6 bases, there was a span of 9 bases. This CDR3 contains 14 residues. The CDR3 sequence is CASSLVIRAGELFF. The CDR3 nucleotides read TGTGCCAGCAGTTTAGTCATTAGGGCCGGGGAGCTGTTTTTT.

This clonotype was found a few times. The chain is built from TRBV20-1 and TRBJ2-2; weak D call: TRBD1 (5 bases). The CDR3 is made up of 14 amino acids. CDR1 and CDR2 from the germline V gene are DFQATT and SNEGSKA (reference sequence). V lost 0 bases and J 6 bases, leaving 11 bases between the germline ends. Here the CDR3 DNA reads TGCAGTGCTAGAGACCACCAGGGTGCCGGGGAGCTGTTTTTT. This codes for CSARDHQGAGELFF.

The chain uses TRBV6-1 and TRBJ1-4; no clear D gene. The ends were cut back, 5 bases at V and 5 bases at J, with 12 bases in the middle. This CDR3 region has 14 residues. Germline CDR1 is MNHNS and CDR2 is SASEGT. As DNA, the CDR3 is TGTGCCAGCAGTCCTCGTGGTTGGAATGAAAAACTGTTTTTT. Its translation is CASSPRGWNEKLFF.

The chain combines TRBV5-1 with TRBJ2-2; 8 positions match TRBD2. CDR3 length: 15 amino acids. Germline V gives CDR1 SGHRS, CDR2 YFSETQ. The J segment lost 4 bases and the V segment lost 5 bases, leaving 7 bases of the junction unmatched. The CDR3 coding sequence is TGCGCCAGCAGGGAGGTTAGCGGGGCCACCGGGGAGCTGTTTTTT. Amino acids: CASREVSGATGELFF.

The chain carries TRBV14 and TRBJ2-1; possibly TRBD2 for D (6 bases). The CDR3 loop spans 16 amino acids. Germline V gene sequence: CDR1 SGHDN, CDR2 FVKESK. Trimming stripped 0 bases from V and 5 bases from J, with 14 bases between. The CDR3 reads CASSQDLGGGHNEQFF. CDR3 DNA sequence: TGTGCCAGCAGCCAAGATCTCGGGGGAGGCCACAATGAGCAGTTCTTC.

J is TRBJ2-5 and V is TRBV25-1, with 8 bases matching TRBD1. The CDR3 sequence is 13 residues long. The junction had 3 bases not matched to a gene; V was cut back by 3 bases and J by 6 bases. Germline V gene lookup returns CDR1 MGHDK and CDR2 SYGVNS. The CDR3 DNA reads as TGTGCCAGCAGTGATAGGACAGGGAAGACCCAGTACTTC. It encodes CASSDRTGKTQYF.

The CDR3 sequence is CASSQDVGTIYEQYF. For the CDR3, the DNA is TGTGCCAGCAGCCAAGATGTTGGTACAATCTACGAGCAGTACTTC. The J gene is TRBJ2-7, the V gene TRBV4-2, with unresolved D. The length of the CDR3 is 15 residues. Per the germline V gene, CDR1 is LGHNA and CDR2 is YNFKEQ. Trimming pared 0 bases from V and 3 bases from J, leaving 12 bases between.

This clonotype was picked up many times. The chain employs TRBV4-2 and TRBJ2-1; TRBD2 might be the D (5 bases). Trimming pared 0 bases from V and 3 bases from J, leaving 12 bases between. The length of the CDR3 is 16 residues. Germline V CDR1 and CDR2: LGHNA, YNFKEQ. The CDR3 loop is CASSQEVAPNYNEQFF. The CDR3 region has the DNA TGTGCCAGCAGCCAAGAAGTAGCGCCAAACTACAATGAGCAGTTCTTC.

This rearrangement joins TRBV18 to TRBJ1-2; TRBD1 matches 8 bases. Trimming at V came to 2 bases and at J to 4 bases, leaving 3 bases not matched to a gene. Germline CDR1 reads KGHSH; CDR2 reads LQKENI. CDR3 length equals 14 residues. The CDR3 nucleotides read TGTGCCAGCTCACCATCAGGGGGCCCCTATGGCTACACCTTC. Translating it yields CASSPSGGPYGYTF.

This chain joins TRBV5-6 and TRBJ2-1; 10 bases match TRBD2. V was clipped by 4 bases and J by 8 bases; unmatched bases: 9. This CDR3 is built from 15 residues. The germline V gene encodes CDR1 SGHDT and CDR2 YYEEEE. CDR3 DNA: TGTGCCAGCAGCCCCCGAGCGGGGGGGCTATATGAGCAGTTCTTC. Its protein is CASSPRAGGLYEQFF.

The table lists this clonotype with a few counts. The chain is built from TRBV12-3 or TRBV12-4 and TRBJ2-1; D may be TRBD1 (6 bases). Trimming removed 6 bases at V and 4 bases at J, with 19 bases between. This CDR3 region has 16 residues. Here the CDR3 reads CASRSRGRGRYNEQFF. CDR3 nucleotides: TGTGCCAGCAGGTCCAGGGGAAGGGGGAGATACAATGAGCAGTTCTTC.

This clonotype was seen at least ten times. This rearrangement joins TRBV20-1 to TRBJ2-2; 9 bases fit TRBD1. The CDR3 extends over 14 amino acids. Losses at the gene ends were 5 bases for V and 0 bases for J; bases not matched to a gene: 1. Germline V gene sequence: CDR1 DFQATT, CDR2 SNEGSKA (reference sequence). The CDR3 sequence: CSARTGANTGELFF. CDR3 bases: TGCAGTGCTCGGACAGGGGCGAACACCGGGGAGCTGTTTTTT.

CDR3 amino acids: CSASKDPNRNEQFF. The CDR3 DNA reads as TGCAGTGCTAGCAAGGACCCCAACCGGAATGAGCAGTTCTTC. The chain recombines TRBV20-1 with TRBJ2-1; no definite D call. The germline V gene encodes CDR1 DFQATT and CDR2 SNEGSKA (reference sequence). V was shortened by 3 bases and J by 7 bases, with 16 bases between the two germline ends. The CDR3 runs 14 residues.

This clonotype was recorded a few times. The CDR3 reads CASSLEGAFSNQPQHF. The CDR3 DNA follows: TGTGCCAGCAGTTTAGAGGGGGCTTTTAGCAATCAGCCCCAGCATTTT. This sequence joins TRBV12-3 or TRBV12-4 and TRBJ1-5, with 7 bases that match TRBD1. The V and J ends lost 1 base and 0 bases, in that order; junction bases with no gene match: 3. This CDR3 region has 16 residues.

This clonotype was counted many times. The chain has TRBV4-3 and TRBJ2-4; D is possibly TRBD1 or TRBD2 (6 bases each). CDR1 is LGHNA, CDR2 YSLEER, per germline. This CDR3 has 16 residues. V was trimmed by 0 bases and J by 9 bases, leaving 18 bases between them. CDR3: CASSQDFRGRRSIQYF. For the CDR3, the DNA is TGCGCCAGCAGCCAAGATTTCCGGGGGCGCCGTAGCATTCAGTACTTC.

The CDR3 DNA reads as TGTGCCAGCTTCCGGGCCCGTCAGCCCCAGCATTTT. It translates to CASFRARQPQHF. The chain links TRBV27 to TRBJ1-5; D not resolved. The CDR3 has 12 residues. Germline V gives CDR1 MNHEY, CDR2 SMNVEV (reference sequence). Between the trimmed V and J ends, which lost 8 bases and 6 bases, there was a span of 11 bases.

This sequence joins TRBV20-1 and TRBJ2-5; 12 nucleotides match TRBD2. Per germline, CDR1 DFQATT and CDR2 SNEGSKA (reference sequence). The CDR3 loop spans 15 amino acids. V was pared by 2 bases and J by 5 bases, with 6 bases of the junction left unmatched. The chain's CDR3 is CSARRLAGVGETQYF. The DNA for the CDR3 is TGCAGTGCTAGAAGACTAGCGGGGGTTGGTGAGACCCAGTACTTC.

The chain combines TRBV11-1 with TRBJ2-2, with 8 bases lining up with TRBD1. Germline V CDR1 and CDR2: SGHAT, FQDESV (reference sequence). The CDR3 loop spans 15 amino acids. After removal of 5 bases from V and 5 bases from J, the junction contained 7 bases not matched to a gene. The CDR3 region has the DNA TGTGCCAGCAGCCAGGGACAGGTTGGGACCGGGGAGCTGTTTTTT. As protein: CASSQGQVGTGELFF.

The chain recombines TRBV5-1 with TRBJ2-2, with 7 bases aligning to TRBD2. Germline values: CDR1 SGHRS, CDR2 YFSETQ. This CDR3 has 15 amino acids. The V and J ends lost 6 bases and 0 bases, in that order; junction bases with no gene match: 5. CDR3 sequence: CASTRAGANTGELFF. CDR3 DNA: TGCGCCAGCACCCGGGCGGGGGCGAACACCGGGGAGCTGTTTTTT.